These 18 T cell receptor beta chains were all obtained from the same sample, sequenced in a study of T-cell memory formation after mild COVID-19. TCRdb re-called the 5' RACE reads with MiXCR, one entry per CDR3 protein. In the table there are about 560,000 distinct CDR3 sequences, roughly 17% of which are singletons. The sample taken for sequencing was PBMCs or a T cell subset sorted from them (not recorded which). These TCRs come from an adult woman who had mild COVID-19 (a few samples of this study predate the infection). Cell type and time point are not known.

This clonotype showed up just a few times. The chain has TRBV12-3 or TRBV12-4 and TRBJ1-1, with 11 bases lining up with TRBD1. The CDR3 sequence is 16 residues long. The junction had 9 bases not matched to a gene; V was cut back by 4 bases and J by 5 bases. The CDR3 sequence is CASSSWTGGRTTEAFF. The CDR3 region has the DNA TGTGCCAGCAGTTCGTGGACAGGGGGCAGGACAACTGAAGCTTTCTTT.

This clonotype was seen only a few times. The rearrangement links TRBV20-1 to TRBJ2-1, with 7 bases lining up with TRBD2. V shed 2 bases, J shed 6 bases, and the junction held 4 bases outside the gene matches. This CDR3 spans 13 amino acids. CDR1 DFQATT and CDR2 SNEGSKA come from the germline V gene (reference sequence). The DNA for the CDR3 is TGCAGTGCTAGACTGGCGGGAGTCAATGAGCAGTTCTTC. It yields the protein CSARLAGVNEQFF.

The chain employs TRBV19 and TRBJ1-1, with D possibly TRBD1 on 6 matching bases. Trimming pared 1 base from V and 4 bases from J, leaving 19 bases between. The CDR3 length is 17 residues. The V gene's germline CDR1 is LNHDA and CDR2 SQIVND (reference sequence). The CDR3 region is CASSIGPIRARGTEAFF. CDR3 coding DNA: TGTGCCAGTAGTATAGGCCCGATCAGGGCCAGGGGCACTGAAGCTTTCTTT.

This sequence joins TRBV20-1 and TRBJ2-1, with D tentatively TRBD2 (6 bases). Trimming left V 3 bases short and J 5 bases short, with 17 bases between. Germline values: CDR1 DFQATT, CDR2 SNEGSKA (reference sequence). The CDR3 extends over 15 amino acids. The CDR3 sequence: CSARREVHLDNEQFF. The CDR3 DNA sequence: TGCAGTGCTAGGAGGGAGGTACACCTTGACAATGAGCAGTTCTTC.

The gene calls are TRBV4-2 and TRBJ2-2; no clear D gene. Germline V lookup: CDR1 LGHNA, CDR2 YNFKEQ. This CDR3 is 14 amino acids long. V lost 0 bases, J lost 9 bases, and 11 bases lay in between. The CDR3 coding sequence is TGTGCCAGCAGCCAAGAATCGCAGGCCCGGGAGCTGTTTTTT. This encodes CASSQESQARELFF.

This clonotype was observed a handful of times. The genes are TRBV6-5 and TRBJ1-5; 11 bases fit TRBD1. The trim removed 6 bases at V and 6 bases at J, leaving 7 bases unmatched. Germline V CDR1 and CDR2: MNHEY, SVGAGI. This CDR3 spans 15 amino acids. CDR3 residues: CASRAGQGASQPQHF. CDR3 bases: TGTGCCAGCAGGGCAGGACAGGGGGCCAGTCAGCCCCAGCATTTT.

J is TRBJ1-5 and V is TRBV21-1; TRBD1, as called in the table, went unchecked against the DNA. TRBV21-1 is designated a pseudogene. CDR3 size: 19 residues. CDR3 protein: CASSKSRTFPTGGIQPQHF. CDR3 coding DNA: TGTGCCAGCAGCAAATCGAGGACCTTTCCGACAGGGGGCATACAGCCCCAGCATTTT.

The V gene is TRBV7-9, the J gene TRBJ2-5; 8 positions agree with TRBD1. The trim removed 5 bases at V and 2 bases at J, leaving 7 bases unmatched. Germline V lookup: CDR1 SEHNR, CDR2 FQNEAQ (reference sequence). This CDR3 contains 15 residues. CDR3 in amino acids: CASSMTGVRQETQYF. CDR3 DNA sequence: TGTGCCAGCAGCATGACAGGGGTACGACAAGAGACCCAGTACTTC.

The rearrangement links TRBV4-2 to TRBJ2-7, with 7 bases lining up with TRBD2. Germline V gene data show CDR1 as LGHNA and CDR2 as YNFKEQ. J was trimmed by 3 bases and V by 4 bases; bases with no gene match: 18. The CDR3 has 18 residues. Here the CDR3 reads CASSREGASPTTLYEQYF. CDR3 DNA: TGTGCCAGCAGCCGGGAGGGAGCTAGCCCTACTACACTCTACGAGCAGTACTTC.

The gene calls are TRBV12-3 or TRBV12-4 and TRBJ1-2; D possibly corresponds to TRBD1 (5 bases). The CDR3 consists of 14 residues. The germline V and J ends were trimmed by 3 bases and 1 base, with 9 bases remaining between them. DNA of the CDR3: TGTGCCAGCAGTTTTCGCAGGGTTAACTATGGCTACACCTTC. Translation gives CASSFRRVNYGYTF.

The genes are TRBV3-1 and TRBJ2-7; no definite D call. The V gene lost 0 bases and the J gene lost 3 bases, with 12 bases spanning the gap. The CDR3 has 15 residues. Germline lookup yields CDR1 LGHDT and CDR2 YNNKEL (reference sequence). CDR3: CASSQDSARNYEQYF. CDR3 DNA sequence: TGTGCCAGCAGCCAAGACTCCGCACGGAACTACGAGCAGTACTTC.

The genes are TRBV7-8 and TRBJ1-1; a possible D gene is TRBD1 (5 bases). This CDR3 has 16 residues. Trimming left V 0 bases short and J 4 bases short, with 15 bases between. Germline loops: CDR1 SGHVS, CDR2 FQNEAQ. DNA of the CDR3: TGTGCCAGCAGCTTAGCCCAAGGGGCGCTTGGCACTGAAGCTTTCTTT. It codes for CASSLAQGALGTEAFF.

This clonotype was recorded many times. V usage is TRBV19 and J usage is TRBJ2-2; TRBD1 aligns across 8 bases. Per the germline V gene, CDR1 is LNHDA and CDR2 is SQIVND (reference sequence). The length of the CDR3 is 15 residues. V dropped 7 bases and J dropped 4; count of bases not matched to a gene: 8. This CDR3 is CASTPGTGFTGELFF. The CDR3 DNA reads as TGTGCCAGTACTCCCGGGACAGGCTTCACCGGGGAGCTGTTTTTT.

Only a few counts were recorded for this clonotype. The V and J genes are TRBV7-2 and TRBJ2-7; 11 nucleotides line up with TRBD2. The CDR3 extends over 21 amino acids. The V gene end was trimmed by 1 base and the J gene end by 3 bases; junction bases not matched to a gene: 20. From germline, CDR1 is SGHTA and CDR2 FQGNSA. The CDR3 DNA reads TGTGCCAGCAGCTTAGTAAGTCTGATGACTAGCGGGGCCTGGCGGGACTACGAGCAGTACTTC. Residues: CASSLVSLMTSGAWRDYEQYF.

The chain recombines TRBV6-1 with TRBJ1-5; D is ambiguous. CDR3 size: 17 residues. Germline V CDR1 and CDR2: MNHNS, SASEGT. V gave up 4 bases and J gave up 6 bases, with 22 bases separating them. This chain's CDR3 is CASSGVFGEVYIQPQHF. CDR3 coding DNA: TGTGCCAGCAGTGGGGTTTTCGGGGAAGTTTACATTCAGCCCCAGCATTTT.

The chain is built from TRBV19 and TRBJ2-3, with unresolved D. Trimming cost V 3 bases and J 5 bases, with 12 bases left between them. This CDR3 has 14 amino acids. The V gene's germline CDR1 is LNHDA and CDR2 SQIVND (reference sequence). The DNA of the CDR3 is TGTGCCAGTAGTATCGTGAACGATCGAGATACGCAGTATTTT. Translated: CASSIVNDRDTQYF.

This clonotype was counted only a few times. The V gene is TRBV20-1, the J gene TRBJ1-2, with D possibly matching TRBD1 (6 bases). CDR1 DFQATT and CDR2 SNEGSKA come from the germline V gene (reference sequence). CDR3 length equals 12 residues. V was cut by 6 bases and J by 5 bases, with 13 bases left in between. The CDR3, as DNA: TGCAGTGCACGGGGGGCGGCTTATGGCTACACCTTC. As protein: CSARGAAYGYTF.

The chain is built from TRBV7-2 and TRBJ1-1; 9 bases line up with TRBD1. With V trimmed by 3 bases and J by 5 bases, 7 bases remained unmatched. Germline-derived CDR1 and CDR2 are SGHTA and FQGNSA. The CDR3 sequence is 15 residues long. CDR3 DNA sequence: TGTGCCAGCAGCTTCACCGGGACAGGGAATACTGAAGCTTTCTTT. Translating gives CASSFTGTGNTEAFF. Full variable domain (rest looked up from reference TRBV7-2 and TRBJ1-1): GAGVSQSPSNKVTEKGKDVELRCDPISGHTALYWYRQSLGQGLEFLIYFQGNSAPDKSGLPSDRFSAERTGGSVSTLTIQRTQQEDSAVYLCASSFTGTGNTEAFFGQGTRLTVV.